What follows describes a single T cell receptor beta chain. What it binds is not known. These data belong to a study of cytomegalovirus exposure and HLA in healthy donors. Study-level points and caveats: Follow-up analysis seemed to connect common viral pathogens with several of the most significant clusters identified. In a later analysis, a missense DCLRE1C variant was linked to TCR beta V- and J-gene trimming. Per a prior analysis, the majority of TCR beta V segments were productive roughly 87% or roughly 30% of the time.

This CDR3 contains 15 residues. V was clipped by 0 bases and J by 7 bases, with 12 bases between them. The V gene's germline CDR1 is LGHNA and CDR2 YNFKEQ. Both 60 Vbeta primers and 13 Jbeta primers went into the PCR. In the authors' methods: In a later analysis, of some 80 million unique beta chains, around 11 million appeared in at least two donors. Measured with immunoSEQ multiplex PCR; TCRdb has only the in-frame clones, and not every one. V, J and clone size are taken as reported in that table, and D and trimming were inferred from the DNA itself. The sample shows approximately 90,000 clones, approximately 7.7% of them seen only once.

The source of this sequence is a man in his fifties in good health and CMV-seronegative. The gene calls are TRBV4-2 and TRBJ1-4; a possible D gene is TRBD1 (6 bases). The source material was PBMCs. The CDR3 nucleotides are TGTGCCAGCAGCCAAGATGAGGACAGTAGTGAAAAACTGTTTTTT. Translated: CASSQDEDSSEKLFF.